This T cell receptor beta chain originates from a study of T-cell memory formation after mild COVID-19. General observations from the study: Clones shrinking from day 15 to 85 showed even CD4/CD8 mixes; later expanders tilted CD4+.

5'RACE primed at constant segments yielded TCR alpha and TCR beta cDNA libraries bearing sample barcodes and UMIs. TCRdb re-called the 5' RACE reads with MiXCR, one entry per CDR3 protein. The sample holds about 210,000 distinct CDR3 sequences, approximately 10% seen once. The CDR3 has 16 residues. The trim removed 4 bases at V and 5 bases at J, leaving 10 bases unmatched. About this clonotype: What it recognizes is unknown.

V usage is TRBV23-1 and J usage is TRBJ2-1, with 8 bases lining up with TRBD1. TRBV23-1 is assigned to the ORF class and has an uncertain function. Source material: PBMCs or a T cell subset sorted from them (not recorded which). This clonotype was obtained from a man younger than 35 who had mild COVID-19 (a few samples of this study predate the infection). Cell type and time point are not known. The CDR3 loop is CASSLHRDRSHNEQFF. DNA of the CDR3: TGCGCCAGCAGTCTTCACCGGGACAGGAGCCACAATGAGCAGTTCTTC.